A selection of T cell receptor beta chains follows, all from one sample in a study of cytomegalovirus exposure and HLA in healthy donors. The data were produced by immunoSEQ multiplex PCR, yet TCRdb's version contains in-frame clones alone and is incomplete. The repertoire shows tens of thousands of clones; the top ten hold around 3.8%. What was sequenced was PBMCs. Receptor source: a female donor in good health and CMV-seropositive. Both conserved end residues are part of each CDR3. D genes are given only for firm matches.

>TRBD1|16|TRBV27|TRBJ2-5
TGTGCCAGCAGTTTCACCGGGACAGTTCCCCAAGAGACCCAGTACTTC
CASSFTGTVPQETQYF
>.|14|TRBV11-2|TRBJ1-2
TGTGCCAGCAGCTTAGCAACAGGGTACTATGGCTACACCTTC
CASSLATGYYGYTF
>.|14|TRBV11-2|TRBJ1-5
TGTGCCAGCAGCTTAGACAGGGGCAATCAGCCCCAGCATTTT
CASSLDRGNQPQHF
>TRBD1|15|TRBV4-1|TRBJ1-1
TGCGCCAGCAGCCAGGAGGGACAGTACCACACTGAAGCTTTCTTT
CASSQEGQYHTEAFF
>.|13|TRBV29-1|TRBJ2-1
TGCAGCGTTGCGCGGACCCAAGGGGATGAGCAGTTCTTC
CSVARTQGDEQFF
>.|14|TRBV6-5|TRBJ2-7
TGTGCCAGCAGTTACACCTTCGGGAGATACGAGCAGTACTTC
CASSYTFGRYEQYF
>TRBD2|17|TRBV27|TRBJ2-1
TGTGCCAGCAGTTCTGATAGGGCTAGCGGGTGGGTCGGGGAGCAGTTCTTC
CASSSDRASGWVGEQFF
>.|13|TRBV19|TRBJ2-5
TGTGCCAGTAGTATAGGCGGGATGGAGACCCAGTACTTC
CASSIGGMETQYF
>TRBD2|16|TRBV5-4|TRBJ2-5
TGTGCCAGCAGCTTGTGGCTAGCGGGCCTCCAAGAGACCCAGTACTTC
CASSLWLAGLQETQYF
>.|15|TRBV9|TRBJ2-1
TGTGCCAGCAGCGCGATGGTAGCAACCCCCCGTGAGCAGTTCTTC
CASSAMVATPREQFF
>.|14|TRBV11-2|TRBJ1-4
TGTGCCAGCAGCTTACCAGCAACTAATGAAAAACTGTTTTTT
CASSLPATNEKLFF